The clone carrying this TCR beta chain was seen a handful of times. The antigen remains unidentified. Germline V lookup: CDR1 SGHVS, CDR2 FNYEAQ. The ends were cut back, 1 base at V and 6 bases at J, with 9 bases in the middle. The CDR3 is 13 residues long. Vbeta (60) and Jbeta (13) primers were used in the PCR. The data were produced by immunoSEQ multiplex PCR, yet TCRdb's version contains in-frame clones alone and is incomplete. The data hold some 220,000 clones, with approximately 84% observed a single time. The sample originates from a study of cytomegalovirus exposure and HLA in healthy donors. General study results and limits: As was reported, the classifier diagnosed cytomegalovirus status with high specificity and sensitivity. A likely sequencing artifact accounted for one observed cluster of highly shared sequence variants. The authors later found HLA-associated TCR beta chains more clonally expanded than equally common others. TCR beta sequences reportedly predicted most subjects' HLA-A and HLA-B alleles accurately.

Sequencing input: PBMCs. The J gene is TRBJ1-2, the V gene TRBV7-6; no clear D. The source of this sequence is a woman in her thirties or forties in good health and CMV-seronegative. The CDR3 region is CASSLGRVDGYTF. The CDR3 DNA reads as TGTGCCAGCAGCTTAGGCCGCGTGGATGGCTACACCTTC.